What follows are 20 T cell receptor beta chains derived from one specimen sequenced in a study of a mutant IDH1 vaccine in newly diagnosed glioma. Time point reported: week 23, last vaccination. Each vaccine dose was 300 ug of mutant IDH1 20-mer peptide, with topical imiquimod. Their antigen targets remain unknown. The repertoire was sequenced with immunoSEQ multiplex PCR; TCRdb's copy has only in-frame clones and lacks some. The table shows approximately 70,000 clones, with around 82% occurring only once. This sample comprised PBMCs, obtained from a glioma patient whose treatment included an IDH1 peptide vaccine. The receptor source for this set is a man between 18 and 29 years old with glioma.

The V gene is TRBV27, the J gene TRBJ2-1; D remains unclear. V lost 5 bases and J 5 bases, leaving 7 bases between the germline ends. Looked up from germline, CDR1 is MNHEY and CDR2 is SMNVEV (reference sequence). The CDR3 loop spans 12 amino acids. The CDR3: CASSTLDNEQFF. In nucleotides, the CDR3 is TGTGCCAGCAGTACGTTGGACAATGAGCAGTTCTTC.

The chain recombines TRBV5-5 with TRBJ1-4, with TRBD1 matching over 7 bases. Germline V lookup: CDR1 SGHKS, CDR2 YYEKEE (reference sequence). Losses at the gene ends were 4 bases for V and 2 bases for J; bases not matched to a gene: 8. The CDR3 contains 16 residues. For the CDR3, the DNA is TGTGCCAGCAGCCGAGACAGGGCTACTACTAATGAAAAACTGTTTTTT. As protein: CASSRDRATTNEKLFF. Combining the CDR3 with reference TRBV5-5 and TRBJ1-4 gives the whole variable domain DAGVTQSPTHLIKTRGQQVTLRCSPISGHKSVSWYQQVLGQGPQFIFQYYEKEERGRGNFPDRFSARQFPNYSSELNVNALLLGDSALYLCASSRDRATTNEKLFFGSGTQLSVL.

J is TRBJ2-7 and V is TRBV5-1; the match to TRBD1 covers 9 bases. This CDR3 spans 16 amino acids. V lost 0 bases and J lost 0; bases outside the gene matches: 4. CDR1 is SGHRS and CDR2 is YFSETQ in the germline V gene. CDR3 protein: CASSLVGQGSSYEQYF. CDR3 bases: TGCGCCAGCAGCTTGGTAGGACAGGGGAGCTCCTACGAGCAGTACTTC.

This sequence joins TRBV6-5 and TRBJ1-6, with D possibly TRBD1 on 6 matching bases. Looked up from germline, CDR1 is MNHEY and CDR2 is SVGAGI. The V and J ends lost 0 bases and 8 bases respectively, with 11 bases between them. The CDR3 has 15 amino acids. This chain's CDR3 is CASSYSGALDSPLHF. For the CDR3, the DNA is TGTGCCAGCAGTTACTCGGGGGCGTTGGATTCACCCCTCCACTTT.

The chain joins TRBV6-6 to TRBJ2-3; maybe TRBD2 (6 bases). The CDR3 spans 14 residues. Trimming took 6 bases from V and 3 from J, leaving 13 bases between them. Germline V CDR1 and CDR2: MNHNY, SVGAGI (reference sequence). The CDR3 DNA reads as TGTGCCAGCAGATCGATCGGGGGAACAGATACGCAGTATTTT. Its translation is CASRSIGGTDTQYF.

The V gene is TRBV27, the J gene TRBJ1-1; TRBD1 matches 7 bases. With 2 bases clipped from V and 1 base from J, the junction kept 7 bases outside the gene matches. The CDR3 length is 16 residues. The germline CDR1 and CDR2 sequences are MNHEY and SMNVEV (reference sequence). The CDR3 bases are TGTGCCAGCAGTTTAACAGTGACAGGGTGGAACACTGAAGCTTTCTTT. This translates into CASSLTVTGWNTEAFF.

The J gene is TRBJ2-3, the V gene TRBV28; D gene uncertain. The germline gives CDR1 MDHEN, CDR2 SYDVKM. The CDR3 sequence is 13 residues long. V gave up 7 bases and J gave up 2 bases, with 10 bases separating them. As DNA, the CDR3 is TGTGCCAGCAAATCAGTGATCACAGATACGCAGTATTTT. Translation: CASKSVITDTQYF.

There are a few counts of this clone. This sequence joins TRBV7-9 and TRBJ1-4, with D unclear. Trimming removed 4 bases at V and 6 bases at J, with 18 bases between. The V gene's germline CDR1 is SEHNR and CDR2 FQNEAQ (reference sequence). The CDR3 has 16 residues. In DNA form, the CDR3 reads TGTGCCAGCAGCTCGTCCGGCGTCGAAGGGTATGAAAAACTGTTTTTT. This sequence encodes CASSSSGVEGYEKLFF.

The V call is TRBV5-4, the J call TRBJ2-2, with 9 bases identical to TRBD2. In germline, CDR1 is SGHNT, CDR2 YYREEE (reference sequence). This CDR3 has 15 residues. V lost 1 base and J lost 5; bases outside the gene matches: 3. The CDR3 region is CASSLSSGVTGELFF. The CDR3 bases are TGTGCCAGCAGCTTGTCTAGCGGGGTTACCGGGGAGCTGTTTTTT.

This chain uses TRBV9 with TRBJ1-3, with a tentative D call TRBD1 (5 bases). Germline assignment: CDR1 SGDLS and CDR2 YYNGEE. The CDR3 is 16 residues long. V was cut by 4 bases and J by 0 bases, with 14 bases left in between. CDR3 DNA sequence: TGTGCCAGCAGCTCTCGCCGGGACGTCTCTGGAAACACCATATATTTT. Protein product: CASSSRRDVSGNTIYF.

V usage is TRBV5-1 and J usage is TRBJ2-7; unclear D gene. The length of the CDR3 is 11 residues. CDR1 and CDR2 (germline): SGHRS, YFSETQ. V dropped 3 bases and J dropped 5 bases, with 6 bases sitting between them. The CDR3 reads CASSSSHEQYF. In DNA, the CDR3 is TGCGCCAGCAGCTCGTCCCACGAGCAGTACTTC. Full variable domain (missing parts from reference TRBV5-1 and TRBJ2-7): KAGVTQTPRYLIKTRGQQVTLSCSPISGHRSVSWYQQTPGQGLQFLFEYFSETQRNKGNFPGRFSGRQFSNSRSEMNVSTLELGDSALYLCASSSSHEQYFGPGTRLTVT.

The V and J genes are TRBV6-5 and TRBJ2-7, with D possibly matching TRBD1 (6 bases). CDR3 length equals 14 residues. Per the germline V gene, CDR1 is MNHEY and CDR2 is SVGAGI. V lost 2 bases, J lost 1 base, and 9 bases lay in between. CDR3 protein: CASSYGRGSYEQYF. CDR3 DNA sequence: TGTGCCAGCAGTTACGGCAGGGGATCCTACGAGCAGTACTTC.

The J gene is TRBJ1-1, the V gene TRBV13; D call uncertain. Germline V CDR1 and CDR2: PRHDT, FYEKMQ (reference sequence). V gave up 2 bases and J gave up 7 bases, with 11 bases separating them. There are 13 residues in the CDR3. This CDR3 reads CASSLRLDREAFF. The CDR3 bases are TGTGCCAGCAGCTTACGCCTAGACCGTGAAGCTTTCTTT.

The chain carries TRBV27 and TRBJ2-7; no reliable D call. The CDR3 spans 12 residues. CDR1 is MNHEY and CDR2 is SMNVEV in the germline V gene (reference sequence). V gave up 4 bases and J gave up 9 bases, with 13 bases separating them. The CDR3 DNA follows: TGTGCCAGCAGTTCTCGAGGTCGCGGGCAGTACTTC. Translating it yields CASSSRGRGQYF.

The V call is TRBV6-1, the J call TRBJ1-1; TRBD1 might be the D (5 bases). CDR3 size: 12 residues. Between the trimmed V and J ends, which lost 9 bases and 1 base, there was a span of 9 bases. Germline CDR1 and CDR2: MNHNS and SASEGT. CDR3 residues: CASQTANTEAFF. The CDR3 DNA sequence: TGTGCCAGTCAGACAGCGAACACTGAAGCTTTCTTT.

This clone is a singleton in its sample. The CDR3 sequence is CASSVAGGTAEAFF. CDR3 sequence (DNA): TGTGCCAGCAGCGTAGCCGGGGGCACGGCTGAAGCTTTCTTT. The genes are TRBV9 and TRBJ1-1; D may be TRBD1 (6 bases). CDR3 length: 14 residues. Germline V gives CDR1 SGDLS, CDR2 YYNGEE. Trimming removed 0 bases at V and 6 bases at J, with 12 bases between.

Only one count was recorded for this clone. J is TRBJ2-1 and V is TRBV27; TRBD2 might be the D (6 bases). CDR3 size: 14 residues. Trimming removed 3 bases at V and 8 bases at J, with 14 bases between. Germline loops: CDR1 MNHEY, CDR2 SMNVEV (reference sequence). The CDR3 region has the DNA TGTGCCAGCAGTTTTGGGCTGGTAGCGGATGAGCAGTTCTTC. Translating gives CASSFGLVADEQFF.

The rearrangement joins TRBV19 to TRBJ2-7, with 9 bases lining up with TRBD2. Trimming at V came to 11 bases and at J to 5 bases, leaving 16 bases not matched to a gene. This CDR3 comprises 15 residues. The V gene's germline CDR1 is LNHDA and CDR2 SQIVND (reference sequence). Here the CDR3 DNA reads TGTGCCTTCCCTTGGGTAGCGGGAGTCCTCGACGAGCAGTACTTC. Its protein is CAFPWVAGVLDEQYF.

The V and J genes are TRBV7-9 and TRBJ2-2; unclear D gene. Looked up from germline, CDR1 is SEHNR and CDR2 is FQNEAQ (reference sequence). V lost 5 bases and J lost 1, with 14 bases in between. The CDR3 extends over 16 amino acids. In DNA form, the CDR3 reads TGTGCCAGCAGCCAACTCACCGTTCTGAACACCGGGGAGCTGTTTTTT. Protein product: CASSQLTVLNTGELFF.

This clone was found a few times. The chain carries TRBV19 and TRBJ1-1, with D perhaps TRBD1 (6 bases). CDR1 and CDR2 from the germline V gene are LNHDA and SQIVND (reference sequence). The germline V and J ends were trimmed by 5 bases and 5 bases, with 15 bases remaining between them. CDR3 length: 14 amino acids. CDR3 DNA sequence: TGTGCCAGTAGTCGGGCGGGGGGGCGAACTGAAGCTTTCTTT. It codes for CASSRAGGRTEAFF.